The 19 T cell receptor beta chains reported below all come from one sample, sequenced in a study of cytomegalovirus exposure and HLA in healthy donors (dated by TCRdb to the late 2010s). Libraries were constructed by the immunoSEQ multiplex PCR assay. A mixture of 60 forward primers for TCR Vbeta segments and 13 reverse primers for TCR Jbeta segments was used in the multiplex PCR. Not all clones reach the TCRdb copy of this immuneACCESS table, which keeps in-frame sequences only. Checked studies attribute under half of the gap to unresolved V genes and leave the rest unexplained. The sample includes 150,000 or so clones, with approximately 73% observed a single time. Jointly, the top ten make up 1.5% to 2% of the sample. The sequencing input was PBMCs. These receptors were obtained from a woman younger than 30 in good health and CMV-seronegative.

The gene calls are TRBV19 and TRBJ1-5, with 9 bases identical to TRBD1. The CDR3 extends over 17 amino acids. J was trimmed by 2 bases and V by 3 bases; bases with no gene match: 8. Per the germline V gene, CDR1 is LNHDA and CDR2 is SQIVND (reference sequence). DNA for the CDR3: TGTGCCAGTAGTATGGAGGGGGACAGGGAGGGCAATCAGCCCCAGCATTTT. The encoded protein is CASSMEGDREGNQPQHF.

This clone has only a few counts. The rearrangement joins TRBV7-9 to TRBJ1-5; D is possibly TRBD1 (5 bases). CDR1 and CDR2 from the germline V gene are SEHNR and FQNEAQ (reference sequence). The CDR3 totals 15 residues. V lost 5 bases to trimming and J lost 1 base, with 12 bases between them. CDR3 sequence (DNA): TGTGCCAGCAGCAAATTCGACAGCAGCAATCAGCCCCAGCATTTT. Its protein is CASSKFDSSNQPQHF.

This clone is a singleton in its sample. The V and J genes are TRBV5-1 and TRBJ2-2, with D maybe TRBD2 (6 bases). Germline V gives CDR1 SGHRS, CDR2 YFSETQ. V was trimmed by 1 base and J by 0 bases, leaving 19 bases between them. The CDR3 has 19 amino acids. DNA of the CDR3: TGCGCCAGCAGCTTGACGGGAGAACGAGTCACGACGAACACCGGGGAGCTGTTTTTT. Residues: CASSLTGERVTTNTGELFF.

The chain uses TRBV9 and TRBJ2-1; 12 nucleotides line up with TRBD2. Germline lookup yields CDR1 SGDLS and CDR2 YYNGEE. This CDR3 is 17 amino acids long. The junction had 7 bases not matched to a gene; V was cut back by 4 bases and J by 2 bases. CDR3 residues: CASSPGTSGWTYNEQFF. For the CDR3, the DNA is TGTGCCAGCAGCCCTGGGACTAGCGGGTGGACCTACAATGAGCAGTTCTTC.

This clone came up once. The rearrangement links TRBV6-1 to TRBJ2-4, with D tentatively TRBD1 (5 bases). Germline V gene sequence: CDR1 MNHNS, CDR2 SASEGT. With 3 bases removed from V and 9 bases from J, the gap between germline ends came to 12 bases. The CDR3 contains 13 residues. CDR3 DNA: TGTGCCAGCAGTGACAGGGATGCCAGCATTCAGTACTTC. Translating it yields CASSDRDASIQYF.

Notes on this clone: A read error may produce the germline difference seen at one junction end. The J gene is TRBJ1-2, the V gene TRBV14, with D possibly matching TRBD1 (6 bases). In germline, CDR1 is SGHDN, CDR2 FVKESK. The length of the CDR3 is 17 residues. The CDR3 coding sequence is TGTGCCAGCAGTCAAGCGAGGACAGCAAATAAAAACTATGGCTACACCTTC. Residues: CASSQARTANKNYGYTF. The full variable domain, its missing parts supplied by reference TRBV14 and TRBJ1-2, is EAGVTQFPSHSVIEKGQTVTLRCDPISGHDNLYWYRRVMGKEIKFLLHFVKESKQDESGMPNNRFLAERTGGTYSTLKVQPAELEDSGVYFCASSQARTANKNYGYTFGSGTRLTVV.

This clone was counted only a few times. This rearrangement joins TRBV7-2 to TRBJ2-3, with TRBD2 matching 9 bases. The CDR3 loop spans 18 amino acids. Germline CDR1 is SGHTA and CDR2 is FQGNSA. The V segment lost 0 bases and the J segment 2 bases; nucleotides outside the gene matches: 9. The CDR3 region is CASSLARSGGFYTDTQYF. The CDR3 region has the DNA TGTGCCAGCAGCTTAGCAAGGAGCGGGGGGTTTTACACAGATACGCAGTATTTT.

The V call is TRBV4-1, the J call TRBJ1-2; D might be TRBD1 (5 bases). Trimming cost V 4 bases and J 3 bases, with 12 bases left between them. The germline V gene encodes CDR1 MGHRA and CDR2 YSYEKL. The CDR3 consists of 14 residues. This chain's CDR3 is CASSPRGRDYGYTF. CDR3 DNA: TGCGCCAGCAGCCCACGAGGCAGGGACTATGGCTACACCTTC.

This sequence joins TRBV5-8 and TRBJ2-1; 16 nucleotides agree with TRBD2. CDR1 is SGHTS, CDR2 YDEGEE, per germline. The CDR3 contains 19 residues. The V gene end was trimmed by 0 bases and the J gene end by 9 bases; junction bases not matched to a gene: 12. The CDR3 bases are TGTGCCAGCAGCTTGGTCCTACCGGGACTAGCGGGGGGGCCCGGTGAGCAGTTCTTC. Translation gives CASSLVLPGLAGGPGEQFF.

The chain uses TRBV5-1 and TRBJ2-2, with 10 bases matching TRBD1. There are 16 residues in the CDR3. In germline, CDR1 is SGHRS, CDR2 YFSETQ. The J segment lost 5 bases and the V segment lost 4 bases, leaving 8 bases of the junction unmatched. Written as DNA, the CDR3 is TGCGCCAGCAGCATGGGCCCGGGACAGGGGACCGGGGAGCTGTTTTTT. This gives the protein CASSMGPGQGTGELFF.

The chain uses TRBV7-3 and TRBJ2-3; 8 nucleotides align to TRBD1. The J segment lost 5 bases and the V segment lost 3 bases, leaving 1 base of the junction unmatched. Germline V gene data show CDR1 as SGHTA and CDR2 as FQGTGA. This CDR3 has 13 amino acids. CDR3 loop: CASSFTGGDTQYF. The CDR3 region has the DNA TGTGCCAGCAGCTTCACAGGGGGAGATACGCAGTATTTT.

This CDR3 reads CASSLGPGTGGGIPLFF. The CDR3 DNA reads TGTGCCAGCAGTTTGGGGCCCGGGACAGGGGGAGGCATTCCACTGTTTTTT. The rearrangement uses TRBV28 and TRBJ1-4; 11 bases agree with TRBD1. Germline V gene sequence: CDR1 MDHEN, CDR2 SYDVKM. V lost 3 bases, J lost 13 bases, and 16 bases stayed unmatched. CDR3 size: 17 residues.

CDR3 nucleotides: TGTGCCAGCAGCCGCGGGGGAAACTACGAGCAGTACTTC. Encoded protein: CASSRGGNYEQYF. The chain carries TRBV5-4 and TRBJ2-5; TRBD2 aligns across 7 bases. Gene TRBJ2-7 matches the end of the DNA better, so the J call may be wrong. The germline CDR1 and CDR2 sequences are SGHNT and YYREEE (reference sequence). This CDR3 is 13 amino acids long.

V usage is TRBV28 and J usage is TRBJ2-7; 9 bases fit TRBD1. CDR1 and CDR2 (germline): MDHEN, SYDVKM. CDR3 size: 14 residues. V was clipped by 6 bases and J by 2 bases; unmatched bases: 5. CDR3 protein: CASRTQGAAYEQYF. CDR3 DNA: TGTGCCAGCAGGACACAGGGGGCAGCCTACGAGCAGTACTTC. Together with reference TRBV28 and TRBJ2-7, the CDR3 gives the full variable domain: DVKVTQSSRYLVKRTGEKVFLECVQDMDHENMFWYRQDPGLGLRLIYFSYDVKMKEKGDIPEGYSVSREKKERFSLILESASTNQTSMYLCASRTQGAAYEQYFGPGTRLTVT.

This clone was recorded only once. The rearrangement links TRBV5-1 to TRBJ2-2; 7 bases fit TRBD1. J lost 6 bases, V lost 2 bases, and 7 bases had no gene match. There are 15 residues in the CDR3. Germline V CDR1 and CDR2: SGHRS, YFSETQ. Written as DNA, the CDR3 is TGCGCCAGCAGCTTACGACAGGGTGGGGCCGGGGAGCTGTTTTTT. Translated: CASSLRQGGAGELFF.

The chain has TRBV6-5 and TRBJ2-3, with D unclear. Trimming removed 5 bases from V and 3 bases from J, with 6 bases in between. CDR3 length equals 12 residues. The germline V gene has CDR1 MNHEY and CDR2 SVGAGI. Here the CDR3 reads CASSHGTDTQYF. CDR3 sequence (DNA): TGTGCCAGCAGTCACGGGACAGATACGCAGTATTTT.

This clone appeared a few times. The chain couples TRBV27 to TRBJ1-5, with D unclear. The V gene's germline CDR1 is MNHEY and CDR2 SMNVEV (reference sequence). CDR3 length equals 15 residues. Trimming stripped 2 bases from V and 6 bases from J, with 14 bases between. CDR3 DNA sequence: TGTGCCAGCAGTTTAGCTGGTAGGGAGGGTCAGCCCCAGCATTTT. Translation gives CASSLAGREGQPQHF.

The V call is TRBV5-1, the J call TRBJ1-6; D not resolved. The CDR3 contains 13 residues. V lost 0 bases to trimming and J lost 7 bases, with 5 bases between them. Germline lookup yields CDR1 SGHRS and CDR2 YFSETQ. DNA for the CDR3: TGCGCCAGCAGCTTGGCCTTCAATTCACCCCTCCACTTT. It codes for CASSLAFNSPLHF.

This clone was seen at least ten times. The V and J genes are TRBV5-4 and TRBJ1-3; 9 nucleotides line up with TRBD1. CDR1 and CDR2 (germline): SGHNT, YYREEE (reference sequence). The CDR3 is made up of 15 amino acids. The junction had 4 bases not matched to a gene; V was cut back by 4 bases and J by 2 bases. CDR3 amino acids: CASSRRDRAGNTIYF. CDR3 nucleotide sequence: TGTGCCAGCAGCCGGCGGGACAGGGCTGGAAACACCATATATTTT.